Listed below are T cell receptor beta chains from one sample, sequenced in a study of CD8+ T cells in alopecia areata. The repertoire was sequenced with immunoSEQ multiplex PCR; TCRdb's copy has only in-frame clones and lacks some. The sample carries about 98,000 clones, less than 50% recorded once. Sequencing was done on a sample of CD4+ T cells sorted from blood. These receptor sequences come from a human donor with alopecia areata. The CDR3 runs from the conserved cysteine through the conserved F or W. A D gene is named only where the DNA matches it firmly. The size entry is marked missing in some rows and otherwise reads once, few, many or a size class.

NA,TRBJ1-1,TRBV14,NA,CASSQYGAGAFF,TGTGCCAGCAGCCAATATGGGGCTGGAGCTTTCTTT
NA,TRBJ2-5,TRBV2,NA,CASSEAVDLRGETQYF,TGTGCCAGCAGTGAAGCAGTAGACCTGAGGGGTGAGACCCAGTACTTC
few,TRBJ2-7,TRBV2,NA,CASAQNSNEQYF,TGTGCCAGCGCCCAAAATAGCAACGAGCAGTACTTC
few,TRBJ2-1,TRBV14,NA,CASSQDRWEQQFF,TGTGCCAGCAGCCAAGACAGGTGGGAGCAGCAGTTCTTC
NA,TRBJ2-1,TRBV6-5,NA,CASSYAGKNEQFF,TGTGCCAGCAGTTACGCGGGGAAGAATGAGCAGTTCTTC
NA,TRBJ2-5,TRBV29-1,TRBD1,CSARQGSIETQYF,TGCAGCGCCCGACAGGGTAGTATCGAGACCCAGTACTTC
NA,TRBJ2-6,TRBV30,NA,CACSQLSYSGANVLTF,TGTGCCTGTTCTCAGTTAAGTTACTCTGGGGCCAACGTCCTGACTTTC
NA,TRBJ2-7,TRBV19,NA,CASSNGRGAYEQYF,TGTGCCAGTAGTAACGGCAGGGGCGCCTACGAGCAGTACTTC
once,TRBJ2-1,TRBV30,TRBD2,CAWTGTSLGEQFF,TGTGCCTGGACCGGGACTAGCCTTGGTGAGCAGTTCTTC
few,TRBJ1-2,TRBV29-1,NA,CSVVLGLRGYTF,TGCAGCGTTGTGCTGGGGTTACGGGGCTACACCTTC
few,TRBJ2-6,TRBV28,NA,CASGQTLSGANVLTF,TGTGCCAGCGGACAGACCCTCTCTGGGGCCAACGTCCTGACTTTC
NA,TRBJ1-5,TRBV2,NA,CASSDLGFGDKQPQHF,TGTGCCAGCAGTGATCTAGGCTTCGGGGATAAACAGCCCCAGCATTTT
NA,TRBJ2-7,TRBV5-1,NA,CASSPGGGSYEQYF,TGCGCCAGCAGCCCTGGCGGAGGCTCCTACGAGCAGTACTTC
NA,TRBJ2-5,TRBV5-6,NA,CASSGWGWRETQYF,TGTGCCAGCAGCGGATGGGGATGGCGAGAGACCCAGTACTTC
NA,TRBJ1-1,TRBV7-9,NA,CASSLVAETEAFF,TGTGCCAGCAGCTTAGTAGCGGAGACTGAAGCTTTCTTT
once,TRBJ2-3,TRBV28,TRBD1,CASSWDSPTDTQYF,TGTGCCAGCAGTTGGGACAGCCCCACAGATACGCAGTATTTT
few,TRBJ2-4,TRBV29-1,TRBD2,CSVETDRGGIQYF,TGCAGCGTTGAGACAGACCGGGGGGGCATTCAGTACTTC
few,TRBJ2-5,TRBV28,NA,CASSNTWGETQYF,TGTGCCAGCAGCAACACCTGGGGAGAGACCCAGTACTTC
NA,TRBJ2-3,TRBV20-1,NA,CSANKEDTQYF,TGCAGTGCCAACAAGGAGGATACGCAGTATTTT
once,TRBJ2-1,TRBV30,TRBD1,CAWSVLVGGAGNEQFF,TGTGCCTGGAGTGTACTCGTAGGGGGCGCTGGCAATGAGCAGTTCTTC
few,TRBJ1-4,TRBV10-2,NA,CASSVQGGEKLFF,TGCGCCAGCAGTGTACAGGGAGGCGAAAAACTGTTTTTT
NA,TRBJ1-6,TRBV2,NA,CATSLSLNNSPLHF,TGTGCCACCTCGTTAAGTCTCAATAATTCACCCCTCCACTTT
few,TRBJ1-2,TRBV30,NA,CAWSPSRTATYGYTF,TGTGCCTGGAGTCCATCTCGGACAGCCACGTATGGCTACACCTTC
NA,TRBJ1-1,TRBV30,NA,CAWMPGNTEAFF,TGTGCCTGGATGCCCGGGAACACTGAAGCTTTCTTT
once,TRBJ2-1,TRBV10-3,NA,CAIRGSHNEQFF,TGTGCCATCAGGGGGAGTCACAATGAGCAGTTCTTC
few,TRBJ2-1,TRBV29-1,NA,CSVGLHNEQFF,TGCAGCGTCGGACTGCACAATGAGCAGTTCTTC
NA,TRBJ2-7,TRBV29-1,NA,CSVTRQESYEQYF,TGCAGCGTTACCCGACAGGAGTCCTACGAGCAGTACTTC
few,TRBJ2-1,TRBV5-1,NA,CASSLAVDSLDEQFF,TGCGCCAGCAGCTTGGCGGTGGACTCCCTCGATGAGCAGTTCTTC
NA,TRBJ2-7,TRBV29-1,TRBD2,CSVAVAGAYEQYF,TGCAGCGTTGCGGTAGCGGGCGCCTACGAGCAGTACTTC
NA,TRBJ2-3,TRBV29-1,NA,CSVGGSTDTQYF,TGCAGCGTTGGCGGGAGCACAGATACGCAGTATTTT
NA,TRBJ2-5,TRBV2,NA,CASSPTRGVGETQYF,TGTGCCAGCAGTCCGACTAGAGGGGTGGGAGAGACCCAGTACTTC
NA,TRBJ1-5,TRBV29-1,TRBD1,CSVGQGAEQPQHF,TGCAGCGTTGGACAGGGGGCAGAACAGCCCCAGCATTTT
few,TRBJ1-2,TRBV11-3,TRBD1,CASSSRWDSYGYTF,TGTGCCAGCAGCTCCCGTTGGGACAGCTATGGCTACACCTTC
NA,TRBJ2-7,TRBV29-1,NA,CSASLWVGEQYF,TGCAGCGCCAGTCTTTGGGTCGGCGAGCAGTACTTC
NA,TRBJ2-1,TRBV7-8,TRBD2,CASSILAGGKVEQFF,TGTGCCAGCAGCATACTAGCGGGGGGTAAGGTTGAGCAGTTCTTC
NA,TRBJ2-5,TRBV29-1,NA,CSVEGSSGQETQYF,TGCAGCGTTGAAGGTTCGTCAGGGCAAGAGACCCAGTACTTC
few,TRBJ2-2,TRBV29-1,NA,CSVGLAGNTGELFF,TGCAGCGTTGGGCTAGCAGGGAACACCGGGGAGCTGTTTTTT
NA,TRBJ2-2,TRBV14,NA,CASSPPRLWNTGELFF,TGTGCCAGCAGCCCGCCGCGATTGTGGAACACCGGGGAGCTGTTTTTT
NA,TRBJ1-1,TRBV29-1,TRBD1,CSVEVQGMNTEAFF,TGCAGCGTTGAGGTACAGGGGATGAACACTGAAGCTTTCTTT
NA,TRBJ2-7,TRBV30,TRBD1,CAWTISGTGREKQYF,TGTGCCTGGACTATTTCCGGGACAGGGCGAGAAAAGCAGTACTTC
NA,TRBJ2-7,TRBV29-1,NA,CSVVWAVAYEQYF,TGCAGCGTTGTTTGGGCGGTAGCCTACGAGCAGTACTTC
NA,TRBJ2-1,TRBV10-2,NA,CASSVAGVSYNEQFF,TGCGCCAGCAGTGTTGCAGGGGTCTCCTACAATGAGCAGTTCTTC
NA,TRBJ2-7,TRBV30,NA,CAWRGTGSYEQYF,TGTGCCTGGAGAGGAACAGGGTCCTACGAGCAGTACTTC
NA,TRBJ1-2,TRBV6-5,NA,CASSYQAAGGYTF,TGTGCCAGCAGTTACCAGGCAGCAGGAGGCTACACCTTC
many,TRBJ1-5,TRBV7-2,NA,CASSLSGNQPQHF,TGTGCCAGCAGCTTAAGCGGCAATCAGCCCCAGCATTTT
once,TRBJ2-1,TRBV29-1,TRBD2,CSVEEGLPTGNEQFF,TGCAGCGTTGAAGAGGGACTACCTACAGGCAATGAGCAGTTCTTC
NA,TRBJ2-3,TRBV9,NA,CASSAAGIGTDTQYF,TGTGCCAGCAGCGCGGCAGGCATTGGCACAGATACGCAGTATTTT
NA,TRBJ2-5,TRBV6-1,NA,CASSEAVNGETQYF,TGTGCCAGCAGTGAAGCTGTGAACGGGGAGACCCAGTACTTC
few,TRBJ1-1,TRBV6-6,TRBD1,CASSPGQAKNTEAFF,TGTGCCAGCAGTCCAGGACAGGCTAAGAACACTGAAGCTTTCTTT
NA,TRBJ2-1,TRBV5-6,TRBD1,CASSAATGGDSNEQFF,TGTGCCAGCAGCGCGGCGACAGGGGGCGATTCCAATGAGCAGTTCTTC
NA,TRBJ2-2,TRBV7-9,TRBD1,CASRLGTGYTGELFF,TGTGCCAGCAGACTCGGGACAGGGTACACCGGGGAGCTGTTTTTT
NA,TRBJ2-3,TRBV4-1,NA,CASSLVGSFTDTQYF,TGCGCCAGCAGTCTGGTTGGGAGTTTCACAGATACGCAGTATTTT
NA,TRBJ2-3,TRBV28,NA,CASRQTDTQYF,TGTGCCAGCAGACAAACAGATACGCAGTATTTT
NA,TRBJ2-1,TRBV7-9,TRBD1,CASTQKWDRDYNEQFF,TGTGCCAGCACCCAAAAGTGGGACAGGGACTACAATGAGCAGTTCTTC
few,TRBJ2-7,TRBV29-1,NA,CSVGKSGSYEQYF,TGCAGCGTGGGGAAAAGCGGTTCCTACGAGCAGTACTTC
NA,TRBJ2-7,TRBV30,NA,CAWRDGTYEQYF,TGTGCCTGGCGCGACGGCACCTACGAGCAGTACTTC
few,TRBJ2-7,TRBV4-1,NA,CASSQVGLRYEQYF,TGCGCCAGCAGCCAAGTCGGACTTAGGTACGAGCAGTACTTC